The rows below give T cell receptor beta chains drawn from one sample of a study of shared clonotypes between healthy human individuals. Sequenced by immunoSEQ multiplex PCR; TCRdb stores in-frame clones only, minus some. The repertoire holds millions of clones, with just over 90% as singletons. Sequencing was carried out using naive CD4+ T cells sorted from blood. All receptors come from a man aged 18 to 29 in good health. CDR3s include the opening cysteine and the closing phenylalanine or tryptophan.

J | V | CDR3
TRBJ2-5 | TRBV11-2 | CASSFGGQETQYF
TRBJ2-3 | TRBV14 | CASSQRLDPLATDTQYF
TRBJ2-2 | TRBV29-1 | CSVHRGNAGELFF
TRBJ1-2 | TRBV6-5 | CASGGGYTF
TRBJ2-3 | TRBV30 | CAQRFSTDTQYF
NA | TRBV11-3 | CASSLGGNYEQYF
TRBJ1-3 | TRBV9 | CASTRTGGSLSGNTIYF
TRBJ1-2 | TRBV5-1 | CASSGEQGAYGYTF
TRBJ2-7 | TRBV6-6 | CAAGRMTYEQYF
TRBJ2-3 | TRBV5-1 | CASSPGPERDTQYF
TRBJ1-1 | TRBV9 | CASSARGANGGTEAFF
TRBJ2-1 | TRBV5-1 | CASSLGGGSSNEQFF
TRBJ2-2 | TRBV27 | CASRTMQGLGRGELFF
TRBJ2-5 | TRBV2 | CASSVIAVQETQYF
TRBJ1-5 | TRBV7-2 | CASSFRALQPQHF
TRBJ1-4 | TRBV5-1 | CASSLSGQVATNEKLFF
TRBJ2-7 | TRBV11-2 | CASSRQPTYEQYF
TRBJ1-1 | TRBV29-1 | CSVVSGGKVPEAFF
TRBJ1-1 | TRBV7-9 | CASSMTANTEAFF
TRBJ2-1 | TRBV6-5 | CASSPGQGTHEQFF
TRBJ1-2 | TRBV28 | CASSSTGDRGYTF
TRBJ2-4 | TRBV30 | CAWSVGGLAKNIQYF
TRBJ1-6 | TRBV30 | CAWSGGALYNSPLHF